This TCR beta chain was captured in a study of CD8 T cells in Susac syndrome. CDR3 size: 13 residues. J gave up 4 bases and V 5 bases, and 3 bases lay outside the gene matches. With random hexamers, reverse transcription was performed on about 0.45 to 1 ug of RNA. Amplification of TCR beta CDR3 was carried out by immunoSEQ multiplex PCR, which covered 54 Vbeta and 13 Jbeta segments. TCRdb used MiXCR to reprocess the immunoSEQ multiplex PCR reads, holding one entry per CDR3 protein. Among 150,000 to 190,000 distinct CDR3 sequences, less than 97% were seen once, and the ten largest hold 0.14% to 0.15%. Blood CD8+ and CD4+ T cells underwent high-throughput TCR beta sequencing. Control patients had untreated stable or active relapsing-remitting multiple sclerosis by revised McDonald criteria.

The chain employs TRBV12-3 or TRBV12-4 and TRBJ2-5; 8 bases align to TRBD2. This receptor was obtained from a human donor with multiple sclerosis. Sequenced sample: CD8+ T cells from PBMCs. The CDR3 DNA sequence: TGTGCCAGCAGTGGGGCGGGGGGAGAGACCCAGTACTTC. This sequence encodes CASSGAGGETQYF.